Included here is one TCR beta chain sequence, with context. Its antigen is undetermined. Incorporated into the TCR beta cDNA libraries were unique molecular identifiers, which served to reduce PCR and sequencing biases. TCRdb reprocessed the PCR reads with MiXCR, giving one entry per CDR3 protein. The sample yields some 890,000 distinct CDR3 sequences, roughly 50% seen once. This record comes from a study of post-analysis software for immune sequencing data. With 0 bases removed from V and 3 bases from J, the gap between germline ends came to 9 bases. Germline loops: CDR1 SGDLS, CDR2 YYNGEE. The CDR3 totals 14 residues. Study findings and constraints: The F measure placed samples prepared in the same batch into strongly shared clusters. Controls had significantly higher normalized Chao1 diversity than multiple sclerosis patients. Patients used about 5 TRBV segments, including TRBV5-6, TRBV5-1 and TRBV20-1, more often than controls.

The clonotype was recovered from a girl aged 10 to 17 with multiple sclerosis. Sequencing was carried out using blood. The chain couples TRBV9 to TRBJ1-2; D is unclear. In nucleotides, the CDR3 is TGTGCCAGCAGCGTAGCCTGGACCGACTATGGCTACACCTTC. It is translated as CASSVAWTDYGYTF.